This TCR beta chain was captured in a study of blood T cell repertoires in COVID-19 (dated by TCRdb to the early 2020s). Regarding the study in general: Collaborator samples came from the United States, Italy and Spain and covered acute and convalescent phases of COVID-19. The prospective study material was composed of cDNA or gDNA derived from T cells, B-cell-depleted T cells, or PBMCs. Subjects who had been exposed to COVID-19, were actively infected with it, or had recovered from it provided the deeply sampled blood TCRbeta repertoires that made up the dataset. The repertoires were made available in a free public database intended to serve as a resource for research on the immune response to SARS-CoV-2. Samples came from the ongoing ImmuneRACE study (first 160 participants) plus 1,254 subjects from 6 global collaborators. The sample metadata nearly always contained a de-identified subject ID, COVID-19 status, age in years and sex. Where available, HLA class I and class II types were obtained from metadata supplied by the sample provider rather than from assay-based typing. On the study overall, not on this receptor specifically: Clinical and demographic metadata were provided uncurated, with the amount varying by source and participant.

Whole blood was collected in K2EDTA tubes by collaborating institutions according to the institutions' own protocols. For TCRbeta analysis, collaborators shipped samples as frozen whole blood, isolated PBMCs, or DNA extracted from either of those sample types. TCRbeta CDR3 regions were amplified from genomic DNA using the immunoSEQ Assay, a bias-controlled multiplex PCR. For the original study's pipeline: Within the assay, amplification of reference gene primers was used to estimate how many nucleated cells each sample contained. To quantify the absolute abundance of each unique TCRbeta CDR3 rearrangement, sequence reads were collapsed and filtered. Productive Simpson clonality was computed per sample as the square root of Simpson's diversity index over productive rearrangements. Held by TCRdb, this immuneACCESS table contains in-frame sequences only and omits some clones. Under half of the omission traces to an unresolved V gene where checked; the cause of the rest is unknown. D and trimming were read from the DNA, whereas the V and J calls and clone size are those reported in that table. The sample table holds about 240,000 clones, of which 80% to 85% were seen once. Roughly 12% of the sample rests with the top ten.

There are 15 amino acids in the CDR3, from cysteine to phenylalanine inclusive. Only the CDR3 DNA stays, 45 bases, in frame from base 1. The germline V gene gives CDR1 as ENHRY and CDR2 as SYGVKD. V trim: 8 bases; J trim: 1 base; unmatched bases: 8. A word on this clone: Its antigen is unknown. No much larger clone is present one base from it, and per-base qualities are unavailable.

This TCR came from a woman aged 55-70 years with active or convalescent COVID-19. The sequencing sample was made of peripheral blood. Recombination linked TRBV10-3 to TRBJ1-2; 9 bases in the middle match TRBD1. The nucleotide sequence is TGTGCCATCGGGGAGGGGACAGGGAGTAACTATGGCTACACCTTC. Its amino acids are CAIGEGTGSNYGYTF.